This TCR beta chain derives from a study of cytomegalovirus exposure and HLA in healthy donors. This clone was seen only once. Amplification used 60 Vbeta primers and 13 Jbeta primers. Repertoires were generated with immunoSEQ multiplex PCR, while TCRdb's copy carries only in-frame clones and drops some. The table records 150,000 or so clones, 64% of them present only once. V was cut by 5 bases and J by 8 bases, with 10 bases left in between. There are 13 residues in the CDR3. Germline V gives CDR1 LNHDA, CDR2 SQIVND (reference sequence). The chain employs TRBV19 and TRBJ1-6; D possibly corresponds to TRBD1 (6 bases). This TCR was sampled from a woman aged 25 to 39 in good health and CMV-seropositive. The sequenced sample consisted of PBMCs. The CDR3 spells CASSRDNYSPLHF. DNA of the CDR3: TGTGCCAGTAGTCGGGACAACTATTCACCCCTCCACTTT.